The source of this T cell receptor (beta chain) is a study of blood T cell repertoires in COVID-19. Study-wide background: The United States, Italy and Spain were the sources of the acute and convalescent COVID-19 samples. Sample material is recorded as cDNA or gDNA derived from T cells, B-cell-depleted T cells, or PBMCs.

Germline V gene data show CDR1 as SGDLS and CDR2 as YYNGEE. The J segment lost 8 bases and the V segment lost 2 bases, leaving 10 bases of the junction unmatched. The CDR3 is 15 amino acids. Authors' analysis steps: Reference gene primers were amplified, and this amplification served to estimate nucleated cell counts. Repertoires were generated with immunoSEQ multiplex PCR, while TCRdb's copy carries only in-frame clones and drops some. The DNA was the basis for D and trimming; V, J and clone size are from that table. The data contain approximately 190,000 clones, roughly 80% of them singletons. Sequences were obtained from peripheral blood. The clonotype was recovered from a woman in her 40s with acute or convalescent COVID-19. This chain connects TRBV9 to TRBJ2-1, with 7 bases matching TRBD2. The CDR3: CASSVSPTSVDEQFF. CDR3 sequence (DNA): TGTGCCAGCAGCGTTTCCCCAACTAGCGTCGATGAGCAGTTCTTC.